This passage covers 32 T cell receptor beta chains from one sample sequenced in a study of blood T cells in healthy people across ages. The second PCR ran about 6 to 12 cycles with a sample-barcoded 5' primer and J-beta primers. TCRdb re-called the 5' RACE reads through MiXCR, storing one row per CDR3 protein. The table shows almost 800,000 distinct CDR3 sequences, with nearly 60% occurring only once. Sequencing was carried out using blood. These receptors were obtained from a man between 25 and 39 years old in good health.

The chain joins TRBV5-1 to TRBJ1-2; perhaps TRBD1 as D (5 bases). Trimming removed 5 bases from V and 6 bases from J, with 17 bases in between. CDR3 length: 14 residues. Germline assignment: CDR1 SGHRS and CDR2 YFSETQ. CDR3 nucleotides: TGCGCCAGCAGGATCGGGACGGGAACTGATGGCTACACCTTC. The encoded protein is CASRIGTGTDGYTF. Full variable domain (missing parts from reference TRBV5-1 and TRBJ1-2): KAGVTQTPRYLIKTRGQQVTLSCSPISGHRSVSWYQQTPGQGLQFLFEYFSETQRNKGNFPGRFSGRQFSNSRSEMNVSTLELGDSALYLCASRIGTGTDGYTFGSGTRLTVV.

V gene TRBV6-2 or TRBV6-3 combines with J gene TRBJ2-5; perhaps TRBD1 as D (6 bases). Trimming took off 7 bases at V and 3 bases at J, with 21 bases between the two ends. This CDR3 is 16 amino acids long. Germline lookup yields CDR1 MNHEY and CDR2 SVGEGT. CDR3 nucleotides: TGTGCCAGCAAGAAGGGACACCTGACGAGAGAAGAGACCCAGTACTTC. Amino acid sequence: CASKKGHLTREETQYF.

The J gene is TRBJ2-5, the V gene TRBV20-1; 9 positions agree with TRBD2. The J call may be incorrect, as the DNA end agrees better with TRBJ2-7. In germline, CDR1 is DFQATT, CDR2 SNEGSKA (reference sequence). The CDR3 totals 14 residues. CDR3 sequence: CSAKHSGSLYEQYF. The DNA for the CDR3 is TGCAGTGCAAAGCATAGCGGGAGCCTCTACGAGCAGTACTTC.

The J gene is TRBJ2-7, the V gene TRBV20-1, with TRBD2 matching over 9 bases. Germline V gene lookup returns CDR1 DFQATT and CDR2 SNEGSKA (reference sequence). CDR3 length: 14 amino acids. J lost 1 base, V lost 3 bases, and 4 bases had no gene match. The CDR3 sequence: CSASGGGGSYEQYF. The CDR3 coding sequence is TGCAGTGCTAGTGGCGGGGGGGGTTCCTACGAGCAGTACTTC.

This clonotype was seen many times. The chain uses TRBV7-2 and TRBJ1-2; D is unclear. The germline gives CDR1 SGHTA, CDR2 FQGNSA. The CDR3 is 13 amino acids. The V and J ends lost 3 bases and 9 bases respectively, with 14 bases between them. The CDR3 reads CASSFDRSGSYTF. CDR3 nucleotides: TGTGCCAGCAGCTTTGACCGGTCGGGGAGCTACACCTTC. Full variable domain (missing parts from reference TRBV7-2 and TRBJ1-2): GAGVSQSPSNKVTEKGKDVELRCDPISGHTALYWYRQSLGQGLEFLIYFQGNSAPDKSGLPSDRFSAERTGGSVSTLTIQRTQQEDSAVYLCASSFDRSGSYTFGSGTRLTVV.

The chain is built from TRBV6-2 or TRBV6-3 and TRBJ2-7, with a possible D match to TRBD2 (5 bases). CDR1 MNHEY and CDR2 SVGEGT come from the germline V gene. Between the trimmed V and J ends, which lost 5 bases and 1 base, there was a span of 15 bases. This CDR3 comprises 15 residues. For the CDR3, the DNA is TGTGCCAGCAGTACGATGGGGAGAACTTCCTACGAGCAGTACTTC. Translation: CASSTMGRTSYEQYF.

This clonotype was counted a few times. The chain joins TRBV7-2 to TRBJ2-3; D is unresolved. This CDR3 spans 16 amino acids. Trimming stripped 0 bases from V and 4 bases from J, with 14 bases between. Per germline, CDR1 SGHTA and CDR2 FQGNSA. CDR3 region: CASSLAYSKGSDTQYF. DNA of the CDR3: TGTGCCAGCAGCTTAGCATACTCAAAAGGGTCAGATACGCAGTATTTT.

The V gene is TRBV12-3 or TRBV12-4, the J gene TRBJ2-1, with 9 bases lining up with TRBD1. J lost 5 bases, V lost 2 bases, and 4 bases had no gene match. This CDR3 is 15 amino acids long. This CDR3 is CASSLRGQGDNEQFF. CDR3 nucleotide sequence: TGTGCCAGCAGTTTAAGGGGACAGGGAGACAATGAGCAGTTCTTC.

The chain has TRBV20-1 and TRBJ1-1, with TRBD1 matching 9 bases. Germline-derived CDR1 and CDR2 are DFQATT and SNEGSKA (reference sequence). This CDR3 region has 13 residues. The V segment lost 5 bases and the J segment 3 bases; nucleotides outside the gene matches: 4. The CDR3 sequence is CSALTGGHTEAFF. The CDR3 coding sequence is TGCAGTGCTCTAACAGGGGGCCACACTGAAGCTTTCTTT.

The chain uses TRBV29-1 and TRBJ2-1, with 9 bases lining up with TRBD2. V lost 0 bases to trimming and J lost 8 bases; unmatched junction nucleotides: 5. This CDR3 is 14 amino acids long. Germline V CDR1 and CDR2: SQVTM, ANQGSEA. Written as DNA, the CDR3 is TGCAGCGTTGAAGAACGCGGGGGGGTTGATGAGCAGTTCTTC. Residues: CSVEERGGVDEQFF.

This clonotype appeared once. The CDR3 DNA reads TGTGCCAGCAGAGGGAGTGGACTAGGAGAGACCCAGTACTTC. Encoded protein: CASRGSGLGETQYF. The chain joins TRBV12-3 or TRBV12-4 to TRBJ2-4, with TRBD2 matching 7 bases. The better agreement between TRBJ2-5 and the DNA end casts doubt on the J call. The CDR3 extends over 14 amino acids.

The rearrangement joins TRBV20-1 to TRBJ1-5, with 9 bases lining up with TRBD1. The trim removed 6 bases at V and 6 bases at J, leaving 9 bases unmatched. Germline lookup yields CDR1 DFQATT and CDR2 SNEGSKA (reference sequence). The CDR3 runs 14 residues. This chain's CDR3 is CSAMDRGEVQPQHF. CDR3 DNA: TGCAGTGCAATGGACAGGGGTGAGGTTCAGCCCCAGCATTTT.

The rearrangement joins TRBV6-5 to TRBJ1-6, with TRBD1 matching 7 bases. Per germline, CDR1 MNHEY and CDR2 SVGAGI. CDR3 length equals 15 residues. Trimming removed 4 bases from V and 10 bases from J; junction bases left unmatched: 10. CDR3 protein: CASSLEPGGKSPLHF. The CDR3 coding sequence is TGTGCCAGCAGTTTAGAACCAGGGGGAAAATCACCCCTCCACTTT.

As regards this clonotype: Its ends do not fully match the called genes, so a read error is possible. J is TRBJ2-5 and V is TRBV5-1; 7 bases line up with TRBD1. The J call may be mistaken, given a closer DNA end match to TRBJ2-7. Germline V CDR1 and CDR2: SGHRS, YFSETQ. The CDR3 runs 15 residues. The DNA for the CDR3 is TGCGCCAGCGGCTTGACAGGGAAGCCATCGGACGAGCAGTACTTC. Encoded protein: CASGLTGKPSDEQYF.

The chain is built from TRBV5-6 and TRBJ2-5; D unresolved. The V gene lost 0 bases and the J gene lost 13 bases, with 16 bases spanning the gap. CDR3 length: 13 residues. The germline gives CDR1 SGHDT, CDR2 YYEEEE. CDR3 bases: TGTGCCAGCAGCTTGGACAACGGAGCGACGCGGTACTTC. Translating gives CASSLDNGATRYF.

The chain employs TRBV20-1 and TRBJ2-3; 11 bases line up with TRBD2. The CDR3 is 15 amino acids. CDR1 and CDR2 (germline): DFQATT, SNEGSKA (reference sequence). The junction had 9 bases not matched to a gene; V was cut back by 5 bases and J by 5 bases. The CDR3 nucleotides read TGCAGTGCTTCTCCACTAGCGGGAGAGGTAGATACGCAGTATTTT. Translated, it gives CSASPLAGEVDTQYF.

The V gene is TRBV30, the J gene TRBJ2-6; no clear D. This CDR3 is built from 12 residues. Germline CDR1 reads GTSNPN; CDR2 reads SVGIG (reference sequence). The CDR3 here is CVSSAGANVLTF. DNA of the CDR3: TGTGTCTCCAGCGCTGGGGCCAACGTCCTGACTTTC.

The J gene is TRBJ2-5, the V gene TRBV28; TRBD1 matches 9 bases. The CDR3 consists of 15 residues. The J segment lost 11 bases and the V segment lost 5 bases, leaving 15 bases of the junction unmatched. The germline CDR1 and CDR2 sequences are MDHEN and SYDVKM. For the CDR3, the DNA is TGTGCCAGCAGTGTACCGGGACAGGGCAACAATGAGCAGTACTTC. Protein sequence: CASSVPGQGNNEQYF.

The table lists this clonotype with a count of one. The J gene is TRBJ2-7, the V gene TRBV9; 9 bases map to TRBD2. Trimming cost V 3 bases and J 0 bases; bases outside gene matches: 4. The germline V gene has CDR1 SGDLS and CDR2 YYNGEE. The CDR3 extends over 15 amino acids. CDR3 nucleotides: TGTGCCAGCAGCGCAGCGGGGGGTGCCTCCTACGAGCAGTACTTC. It translates to CASSAAGGASYEQYF.

Only one count was recorded for this clonotype. The chain employs TRBV7-9 and TRBJ2-1; D gene ambiguous. CDR3 size: 14 residues. Germline V gene sequence: CDR1 SEHNR, CDR2 FQNEAQ (reference sequence). Trimming shortened V by 1 base and J by 8 bases, and 12 bases separated the two germline ends. DNA of the CDR3: TGTGCCAGCAGCTTAGACTGGGCTGGGGATGAGCAGTTCTTC. Protein sequence: CASSLDWAGDEQFF.

About this clonotype: A much larger clone lies one base from this, so it may be a read error. V gene TRBV29-1 combines with J gene TRBJ1-2; no firm D call. CDR1 and CDR2 from the germline V gene are SQVTM and ANQGSEA. The CDR3 totals 11 residues. CDR3 sequence (DNA): TGCGGCGTTGCAGAAACTTGGGGCTACACCTTC. Its translation: CGVAETWGYTF.

The chain recombines TRBV6-2 or TRBV6-3 with TRBJ2-7; D unresolved. The CDR3 is 15 residues long. Trimming shortened V by 6 bases and J by 7 bases, and 22 bases separated the two germline ends. CDR1 is MNHEY and CDR2 is SVGEGT in the germline V gene. In DNA, the CDR3 is TGTGCCAGCAGCCCAGGCATGATCGGTTTGTATGAGCAGTACTTC. It translates to CASSPGMIGLYEQYF.

The rearrangement links TRBV20-1 to TRBJ2-7; D may be TRBD2 (6 bases). CDR3 length: 16 amino acids. V shed 6 bases and J shed 3 bases, with 24 bases lying between them. CDR1 is DFQATT, CDR2 SNEGSKA, per germline (reference sequence). CDR3: CSALSLARVKDYEQYF. The CDR3 DNA reads as TGCAGTGCCCTATCCCTAGCGAGAGTAAAGGACTACGAGCAGTACTTC.

This sequence joins TRBV9 and TRBJ2-1; 9 nucleotides line up with TRBD2. CDR1 is SGDLS, CDR2 YYNGEE, per germline. With V trimmed by 4 bases and J by 9 bases, 17 bases remained unmatched. The length of the CDR3 is 17 residues. In DNA form, the CDR3 reads TGTGCCAGCAGCAACCCACGAGGGATAGCGGGAGAAAGTGAGCAGTTCTTC. It is translated as CASSNPRGIAGESEQFF.

This sequence joins TRBV5-1 and TRBJ2-1, with 8 bases that match TRBD2. The ends lost 0 bases at V and 6 bases at J; junction bases unmatched: 5. Germline assignment: CDR1 SGHRS and CDR2 YFSETQ. The CDR3 spans 15 residues. The CDR3 bases are TGCGCCAGCAGCTTGGCCAGCGGGAGTCCCAATGAGCAGTTCTTC. Translation gives CASSLASGSPNEQFF.

Written as DNA, the CDR3 is TGTGCCACCAAAAGTGAAAACAGGGGTAATGAGCAGTTCTTC. Amino acids: CATKSENRGNEQFF. The genes are TRBV25-1 and TRBJ2-1; 7 positions match TRBD1. Germline V lookup: CDR1 MGHDK, CDR2 SYGVNS. CDR3 length: 14 amino acids. The trim removed 10 bases at V and 7 bases at J, leaving 13 bases unmatched.

This clonotype was detected ten times or more. The rearrangement uses TRBV29-1 and TRBJ2-7; D remains unclear. This CDR3 has 11 residues. V was shortened by 3 bases and J by 2 bases, with 5 bases between the two germline ends. The germline V gene encodes CDR1 SQVTM and CDR2 ANQGSEA. CDR3 coding DNA: TGCAGCGTTGATACCGCCTACGAGCAGTACTTC. Protein: CSVDTAYEQYF.

This clonotype was observed a few times. The CDR3 nucleotides are TGCAGCGTTGTAGCGTGGTACAACACAGATACGCAGTATTTT. Translating it yields CSVVAWYNTDTQYF. V usage is TRBV29-1 and J usage is TRBJ2-3, with D possibly matching TRBD2 (5 bases). The CDR3 loop spans 14 amino acids. Germline V CDR1 and CDR2: SQVTM, ANQGSEA. V dropped 4 bases and J dropped 2 bases, with 13 bases sitting between them.

The sample holds one count of this clonotype. A single base separates this from a much larger clone, so it may be a read error. The gene calls are TRBV6-2 or TRBV6-3 and TRBJ2-4; TRBD2 agrees at 8 bases. CDR3 length: 16 residues. Unmatched junction bases numbered 21, after V lost 7 bases and J lost 13 bases. Germline V CDR1 and CDR2: MNHEY, SVGEGT. The CDR3 sequence: CASNTITSREATTQYF. The CDR3 region has the DNA TGTGCCAGCAACACCATCACTTCGCGGGAGGCGACTACCCAGTACTTC.

V usage is TRBV12-3 or TRBV12-4 and J usage is TRBJ2-1; 7 positions agree with TRBD1. Trimming cost V 1 base and J 4 bases; bases outside gene matches: 7. This CDR3 region has 16 residues. As DNA, the CDR3 is TGTGCCAGCAGTTTAGTCCTTGAGGGGGCATACAATGAGCAGTTCTTC. It codes for CASSLVLEGAYNEQFF.

V gene TRBV7-2 combines with J gene TRBJ2-5; D gene unclear. The V gene's germline CDR1 is SGHTA and CDR2 FQGNSA. The CDR3 has 12 amino acids. Trimming left V 6 bases short and J 5 bases short, with 10 bases between. This CDR3 reads CASSSSSETQYF. The CDR3 coding sequence is TGTGCCAGCAGTTCGAGTTCGGAGACCCAGTACTTC.

This clonotype has more than one count but fewer than ten. The chain carries TRBV6-2 or TRBV6-3 and TRBJ2-1; 8 bases align to TRBD2. This CDR3 contains 17 residues. Per germline, CDR1 MNHEY and CDR2 SVGEGT. V lost 8 bases, J lost 5 bases, and 17 bases stayed unmatched. The CDR3 nucleotides read TGTGCCAGCCAAAATCCGGGACTAGTGAACGCCGACAATGAGCAGTTCTTC. This sequence encodes CASQNPGLVNADNEQFF.